The 25 T cell receptor beta chains below all came from one sample that was sequenced in a study of cytomegalovirus exposure and HLA in healthy donors. This PCR relied on a set of 60 Vbeta primers and 13 Jbeta primers. The data were produced by immunoSEQ multiplex PCR, yet TCRdb's version contains in-frame clones alone and is incomplete. The data contain about 130,000 clones, around 73% of them singletons. Sequenced input: PBMCs. The receptors originated from a man aged 25-45 years in good health and CMV-seropositive.

This sequence joins TRBV27 and TRBJ1-4, with TRBD1 matching over 7 bases. CDR3 size: 13 residues. V shed 5 bases and J 5 bases; nucleotides not matched to a gene: 2. Looked up from germline, CDR1 is MNHEY and CDR2 is SMNVEV (reference sequence). CDR3 residues: CASSDRENEKLFF. The CDR3 region has the DNA TGTGCCAGCAGTGACAGGGAAAATGAAAAACTGTTTTTT.

The rearrangement joins TRBV27 to TRBJ2-1; no clear D gene. The CDR3 sequence is 13 residues long. Looked up from germline, CDR1 is MNHEY and CDR2 is SMNVEV (reference sequence). V was shortened by 2 bases and J by 4 bases, with 6 bases between the two germline ends. CDR3 sequence reads: CASSLLGYNEQFF. In nucleotides, the CDR3 is TGTGCCAGCAGTTTACTCGGGTACAATGAGCAGTTCTTC.

The genes are TRBV18 and TRBJ2-2; the D is unclear. The CDR3 contains 14 residues. The V gene lost 0 bases and the J gene lost 6 bases, with 8 bases spanning the gap. In germline, CDR1 is KGHSH, CDR2 LQKENI. CDR3 loop: CASSPPRTAGELFF. The DNA for the CDR3 is TGTGCCAGCTCACCACCTCGAACGGCCGGGGAGCTGTTTTTT.

The chain couples TRBV9 to TRBJ2-7; 9 bases fit TRBD2. The ends lost 3 bases at V and 3 bases at J; junction bases unmatched: 4. The germline CDR1 and CDR2 sequences are SGDLS and YYNGEE. The CDR3 is 14 amino acids. Written as DNA, the CDR3 is TGTGCCAGCAGCGCCAGACTAGCGGACTACGAGCAGTACTTC. It specifies CASSARLADYEQYF.

The chain is built from TRBV25-1 and TRBJ2-7; 12 nucleotides agree with TRBD1. J was trimmed by 1 base and V by 1 base; bases with no gene match: 5. Germline CDR1 reads MGHDK; CDR2 reads SYGVNS. CDR3 length: 17 amino acids. The CDR3 sequence is CASSEWGDRGPSYEQYF. DNA for the CDR3: TGTGCCAGCAGTGAATGGGGGGACAGGGGGCCATCCTACGAGCAGTACTTC.

This sequence joins TRBV13 and TRBJ2-2; tentatively, D is TRBD2 (6 bases). The CDR3 extends over 15 amino acids. Germline-derived CDR1 and CDR2 are PRHDT and FYEKMQ (reference sequence). Trimming left V 3 bases short and J 1 base short, with 9 bases between. This CDR3 is CASSFGGENTGELFF. CDR3 nucleotides: TGTGCCAGCAGCTTCGGCGGGGAGAACACCGGGGAGCTGTTTTTT.

CDR3 nucleotide sequence: TGTGCCAGCAGCCTCTTACCGGGTTCCTCGTGCACCGGGGAGCTGTTTTTT. It is translated as CASSLLPGSSCTGELFF. The rearrangement uses TRBV5-7 and TRBJ2-2, with D uncertain. TRBV5-7 is treated as an ORF (open reading frame) with a function not yet certain. The V end was cut by 4 bases, the J end by 4 bases, with 20 bases between. There are 17 residues in the CDR3.

This clone was counted between two and nine times. The chain recombines TRBV27 with TRBJ2-5; weak D call: TRBD1 (6 bases). From germline, CDR1 is MNHEY and CDR2 SMNVEV (reference sequence). Trimming stripped 3 bases from V and 12 bases from J, with 11 bases between. This CDR3 is 11 amino acids long. The CDR3 loop is CASSFGQLEYF. The CDR3 bases are TGTGCCAGCAGTTTCGGACAGCTGGAGTACTTC.

The chain employs TRBV30 and TRBJ1-2; maybe TRBD1 (5 bases). Germline V gives CDR1 GTSNPN, CDR2 SVGIG (reference sequence). The CDR3 is 15 residues long. V lost 3 bases and J lost 10, with 24 bases in between. The DNA for the CDR3 is TGTGCCTGGAGCCCTTTAAACGCTGGGGGGACCCTCTACACCTTC. Translated, it gives CAWSPLNAGGTLYTF.

This clone has a handful of counts. The chain recombines TRBV18 with TRBJ2-3; 9 nucleotides align to TRBD2. From germline, CDR1 is KGHSH and CDR2 LQKENI. The J segment lost 6 bases and the V segment lost 2 bases, leaving 12 bases of the junction unmatched. This CDR3 contains 17 residues. CDR3 sequence (DNA): TGTGCCAGCTCACCATTGTTCCGTAGCGGGAGTAAGGATACGCAGTATTTT. Translation gives CASSPLFRSGSKDTQYF.

This clone was observed a handful of times. The V and J genes are TRBV6-1 and TRBJ1-1; maybe TRBD1 (5 bases). Germline CDR1 is MNHNS and CDR2 is SASEGT. CDR3 length: 15 residues. Between the trimmed V and J ends, which lost 5 bases and 0 bases, there was a span of 13 bases. The CDR3 sequence is CASSKPTDLNTEAFF. In DNA, the CDR3 is TGTGCCAGCAGTAAACCGACAGACTTGAACACTGAAGCTTTCTTT.

Details on this clone: In the same sample, other DNA sequences code for this CDR3. The chain has TRBV6-5 and TRBJ2-7; TRBD2 matches at 11 bases. From germline, CDR1 is MNHEY and CDR2 SVGAGI. CDR3 length: 15 amino acids. Trimming removed 0 bases from V and 4 bases from J; junction bases left unmatched: 2. CDR3: CASSYSGTSGYEQYF. The CDR3, as DNA: TGTGCCAGCAGTTACTCCGGGACTAGCGGTTACGAGCAGTACTTC.

This clone appeared a few times. The chain employs TRBV10-1 and TRBJ2-3; D is unresolved. V was shortened by 3 bases and J by 2 bases, with 6 bases between the two germline ends. Germline CDR1 reads WNHNN; CDR2 reads SYGVQD (reference sequence). The CDR3 covers 13 residues. Here the CDR3 DNA reads TGCGCCAGCAGTGATGACTCCACAGATACGCAGTATTTT. This gives the protein CASSDDSTDTQYF.

A note on this clone: Other DNA sequences within the sample encode an identical CDR3. The chain joins TRBV18 to TRBJ1-5; possibly TRBD1 for D (6 bases). V was clipped by 2 bases and J by 1 base, with 6 bases between them. In germline, CDR1 is KGHSH, CDR2 LQKENI. The CDR3 runs to 14 residues. CDR3: CASSPDRSNQPQHF. For the CDR3, the DNA is TGTGCCAGCTCACCAGACAGGAGCAATCAGCCCCAGCATTTT.

This clone has just a few counts. The chain uses TRBV6-1 and TRBJ2-1; D may be TRBD1 (6 bases). Germline loops: CDR1 MNHNS, CDR2 SASEGT. Trimming removed 7 bases from V and 2 bases from J, with 12 bases in between. The CDR3 consists of 14 residues. DNA for the CDR3: TGTGCCAGCACTCCCCAGGGGCCCTACAATGAGCAGTTCTTC. Its protein is CASTPQGPYNEQFF.

The J gene is TRBJ1-5, the V gene TRBV6-5, with 11 bases lining up with TRBD1. There are 16 residues in the CDR3. The germline gives CDR1 MNHEY, CDR2 SVGAGI. J was trimmed by 2 bases and V by 4 bases; bases with no gene match: 4. CDR3 coding DNA: TGTGCCAGCAGTTCTTGGACAGGGGGCGGCAATCAGCCCCAGCATTTT. Translated: CASSSWTGGGNQPQHF.

The chain links TRBV6-5 to TRBJ2-7; a weak D match, TRBD2 (6 bases). CDR1 is MNHEY and CDR2 is SVGAGI in the germline V gene. V was shortened by 7 bases and J by 2 bases, with 18 bases between the two germline ends. This CDR3 contains 15 residues. CDR3 region: CASKGLRDSPYEQYF. The DNA of the CDR3 is TGTGCCAGCAAGGGGCTCCGGGACTCCCCCTACGAGCAGTACTTC.

The genes are TRBV11-2 and TRBJ2-2, with TRBD1 as a possible D gene (6 bases). Trimming took 0 bases from V and 1 from J, leaving 9 bases between them. There are 16 residues in the CDR3. The germline V gene has CDR1 SGHAT and CDR2 FQNNGV. CDR3: CASSLEGARNTGELFF. CDR3 bases: TGTGCCAGCAGCTTAGAGGGGGCGCGGAACACCGGGGAGCTGTTTTTT.

V usage is TRBV5-8 and J usage is TRBJ1-5; 10 nucleotides agree with TRBD1. The J segment lost 5 bases and the V segment lost 4 bases, leaving 6 bases of the junction unmatched. Germline V gene lookup returns CDR1 SGHTS and CDR2 YDEGEE. This CDR3 is built from 15 residues. Here the CDR3 reads CASSHDRGLHQPQHF. The CDR3 DNA sequence: TGTGCCAGCAGCCACGACAGGGGGCTCCATCAGCCCCAGCATTTT.

The V and J genes are TRBV9 and TRBJ1-2, with TRBD1 matching over 9 bases. The CDR3 runs to 14 residues. V was clipped by 0 bases and J by 4 bases; unmatched bases: 1. From germline, CDR1 is SGDLS and CDR2 YYNGEE. The DNA of the CDR3 is TGTGCCAGCAGCGTAGAGGGACAGGGCTATGGCTACACCTTC. As protein: CASSVEGQGYGYTF.

The V call is TRBV28, the J call TRBJ2-5, with D maybe TRBD2 (5 bases). V was cut by 7 bases and J by 5 bases, with 26 bases left in between. Germline CDR1 and CDR2: MDHEN and SYDVKM. The CDR3 has 17 residues. The CDR3 nucleotides read TGTGCCAGCACTTCGAGGAGGACTTTAACCTTTATGGAGACCCAGTACTTC. Encoded protein: CASTSRRTLTFMETQYF.

This chain uses TRBV7-8 with TRBJ1-3; D unresolved. The CDR3 has 14 residues. The germline V gene encodes CDR1 SGHVS and CDR2 FQNEAQ. V shed 5 bases and J shed 0 bases, with 8 bases lying between them. CDR3 in DNA: TGTGCCAGCAGCGTATGGAGCTCTGGAAACACCATATATTTT. It encodes CASSVWSSGNTIYF.

The rearrangement joins TRBV5-5 to TRBJ1-2, with D hard to call. Trimming removed 1 base from V and 4 bases from J, with 8 bases in between. Germline V gene lookup returns CDR1 SGHKS and CDR2 YYEKEE (reference sequence). The CDR3 runs 13 residues. The CDR3: CASSLRGFYGYTF. Written as DNA, the CDR3 is TGTGCCAGCAGCTTGCGGGGATTCTATGGCTACACCTTC.

This sequence joins TRBV18 and TRBJ1-6, with D possibly being TRBD1 (5 bases). Deletions cut 3 bases from V and 9 bases from J, with 9 bases between. This CDR3 has 13 amino acids. Germline V gene lookup returns CDR1 KGHSH and CDR2 LQKENI. The CDR3 loop is CASSPAGPSPLHF. CDR3 DNA: TGTGCCAGCTCACCGGCAGGGCCTTCACCCCTCCACTTT. Variable domain in full (rest from reference TRBV18 and TRBJ1-6): NAGVMQNPRHLVRRRGQEARLRCSPMKGHSHVYWYRQLPEEGLKFMVYLQKENIIDESGMPKERFSAEFPKEGPSILRIQQVVRGDSAAYFCASSPAGPSPLHFGNGTRLTVT.

V is TRBV6-5 and J is TRBJ2-5; the D gene is possibly TRBD2 (6 bases). CDR1 MNHEY and CDR2 SVGAGI come from the germline V gene. The CDR3 contains 13 residues. Trimming pared 7 bases from V and 0 bases from J, leaving 9 bases between. This CDR3 reads CASMGGNQETQYF. The CDR3 region has the DNA TGTGCCAGCATGGGAGGTAACCAAGAGACCCAGTACTTC.